A single sample is the source of the 24 T cell receptor beta chains below, sequenced in a study of T cells in Graves' hyperthyroidism and ophthalmopathy. TCR beta CDR3 regions were amplified from RNA transcripts. With the HTBI primer set, the TCR CDR3 went through a first round of RT-PCR. TCRdb re-derived calls from the multiplex PCR reads in MiXCR, one entry per CDR3 protein. The profile shows roughly 570,000 distinct CDR3 sequences, more than 45% of them singletons. Material: peripheral blood or thyroid tissue (not recorded which). These receptors were obtained from an adult woman with Graves' disease, either hyperthyroidism or ophthalmopathy (not recorded which).

This clonotype was seen repeatedly, ten times or more. The gene calls are TRBV11-1 and TRBJ2-5; D not certain. Trimming stripped 5 bases from V and 5 bases from J, with 18 bases between. The germline V gene has CDR1 SGHAT and CDR2 FQDESV (reference sequence). CDR3 length: 15 amino acids. The CDR3, as DNA: TGTGCCAGCAGCCCGACGTGGGGTAGTATCGAGACCCAGTACTTC. This codes for CASSPTWGSIETQYF.

The chain carries TRBV29-1 and TRBJ2-7; D perhaps matches TRBD1 (5 bases). In germline, CDR1 is SQVTM, CDR2 ANQGSEA. This CDR3 contains 12 residues. The V end was cut by 4 bases, the J end by 6 bases, with 13 bases between. The CDR3 DNA sequence: TGCAGCGTTGGTGGGGCGTTCTCCGAGCAGTACTTC. Translating it yields CSVGGAFSEQYF.

This clonotype was recorded at least ten times. The V gene is TRBV29-1, the J gene TRBJ1-1; D gene ambiguous. Trimming left V 3 bases short and J 6 bases short, with 11 bases between. The CDR3 is 12 residues long. Germline CDR1 SQVTM, CDR2 ANQGSEA. CDR3 in DNA: TGCAGCGTTGAGGTTGGGGTCGCTGAAGCTTTCTTT. Translation: CSVEVGVAEAFF.

In its sample, this clonotype was seen many times. The chain is built from TRBV29-1 and TRBJ2-7; 8 bases are a match to TRBD1. The germline CDR1 and CDR2 sequences are SQVTM and ANQGSEA. The V and J ends lost 3 bases and 2 bases, in that order; junction bases with no gene match: 6. CDR3 size: 14 residues. The CDR3 is CSVEDKGQAYEQYF. In DNA form, the CDR3 reads TGCAGCGTTGAGGATAAGGGACAGGCCTACGAGCAGTACTTC.

The rearrangement links TRBV5-5 to TRBJ1-1; D uncertain. Between the trimmed V and J ends, which lost 2 bases and 1 base, there was a span of 9 bases. CDR1 is SGHKS and CDR2 is YYEKEE in the germline V gene (reference sequence). CDR3 length equals 14 residues. The CDR3 reads CASSFSVANTEAFF. The CDR3 nucleotides are TGTGCCAGCAGCTTTAGCGTTGCGAACACTGAAGCTTTCTTT.

The gene calls are TRBV7-2 and TRBJ1-2, with a possible D match to TRBD1 (5 bases). This CDR3 spans 18 amino acids. From germline, CDR1 is SGHTA and CDR2 FQGNSA. V dropped 3 bases and J dropped 6 bases, with 26 bases sitting between them. The CDR3 here is CASSFWGPTPTLRDGYTF. The DNA of the CDR3 is TGTGCCAGCAGCTTCTGGGGACCCACTCCAACTCTGAGGGATGGCTACACCTTC.

The V gene is TRBV29-1, the J gene TRBJ1-1; D remains ambiguous. The CDR3 has 11 amino acids. The germline CDR1 and CDR2 sequences are SQVTM and ANQGSEA. V was cut by 7 bases and J by 5 bases, with 11 bases left in between. For the CDR3, the DNA is TGCAGCGCCAGACCGGTGACTGAAGCTTTCTTT. Its protein product is CSARPVTEAFF. The complete variable domain, with remaining parts taken from reference TRBV29-1 and TRBJ1-1, reads SAVISQKPSRDICQRGTSLTIQCQVDSQVTMMFWYRQQPGQSLTLIATANQGSEATYESGFVIDKFPISRPNLTFSTLTVSNMSPEDSSIYLCSARPVTEAFFGQGTRLTVV.

CDR3 in amino acids: CASSVGITNYGYTF. The CDR3 bases are TGTGCCAGTAGTGTCGGCATAACTAACTATGGCTACACCTTC. This sequence joins TRBV19 and TRBJ1-2; D uncertain. This CDR3 has 14 residues. V lost 5 bases to trimming and J lost 0 bases, with 10 bases between them. The germline CDR1 and CDR2 sequences are LNHDA and SQIVND (reference sequence). The whole variable domain, filled in from reference TRBV19 and TRBJ1-2, reads DGGITQSPKYLFRKEGQNVTLSCEQNLNHDAMYWYRQDPGQGLRLIYYSQIVNDFQKGDIAEGYSVSREKKESFPLTVTSAQKNPTAFYLCASSVGITNYGYTFGSGTRLTVV.

The chain links TRBV5-1 to TRBJ2-7, with 9 bases lining up with TRBD1. Trimming cost V 4 bases and J 9 bases; bases outside gene matches: 14. Germline CDR1 and CDR2: SGHRS and YFSETQ. This CDR3 is 15 amino acids long. In DNA form, the CDR3 reads TGCGCCAGCAGCATAGACAGGGGGAGCGGCGACGGGCAGTACTTC. Translated: CASSIDRGSGDGQYF.

This clonotype was picked up many times. As DNA, the CDR3 is TGTGCCAGCAGCTTGGCGCGGGGAGAGACCCAGTACTTC. As protein: CASSLARGETQYF. V and J are TRBV5-6 and TRBJ2-5; possible D gene TRBD2, 6 bases. Per the germline V gene, CDR1 is SGHDT and CDR2 is YYEEEE. V lost 0 bases to trimming and J lost 4 bases, with 7 bases between them. This CDR3 spans 13 amino acids. Variable domain in full (rest from reference TRBV5-6 and TRBJ2-5): DAGVTQSPTHLIKTRGQQVTLRCSPKSGHDTVSWYQQALGQGPQFIFQYYEEEERQRGNFPDRFSGHQFPNYSSELNVNALLLGDSALYLCASSLARGETQYFGPGTRLLVL.

Many counts were recorded for this clonotype. One junction end does not reproduce the germline sequence, and a read error may be involved. This chain uses TRBV5-1 with TRBJ2-7; 9 nucleotides match TRBD2. CDR3 length: 13 amino acids. Per germline, CDR1 SGHRS and CDR2 YFSETQ. This CDR3 is CASSLAGVNEQYF. In DNA, the CDR3 is TGTGCCAGCAGCTTAGCGGGAGTTAACGAGCAGTACTTC.

The gene calls are TRBV5-1 and TRBJ1-2; D is undetermined. This CDR3 spans 14 amino acids. The germline V and J ends were trimmed by 2 bases and 6 bases, with 14 bases remaining between them. CDR1 is SGHRS and CDR2 is YFSETQ in the germline V gene. CDR3 sequence (DNA): TGCGCCAGCAGCTTAACTCCCCGGACCGATGGCTACACCTTC. Translated, it gives CASSLTPRTDGYTF.

This clonotype was seen only a few times. The gene calls are TRBV7-2 and TRBJ2-5; 10 bases fit TRBD2. This CDR3 region has 17 residues. Germline-derived CDR1 and CDR2 are SGHTA and FQGNSA. The J segment lost 0 bases and the V segment lost 1 base, leaving 5 bases of the junction unmatched. CDR3 amino acids: CASSLVGGLADQETQYF. The CDR3 DNA reads TGTGCCAGCAGCTTAGTAGGTGGACTAGCGGACCAAGAGACCCAGTACTTC.

The chain links TRBV6-1 to TRBJ2-1, with D possibly being TRBD2 (5 bases). The ends were cut back, 8 bases at V and 6 bases at J, with 14 bases in the middle. Germline V gene lookup returns CDR1 MNHNS and CDR2 SASEGT. The CDR3 is made up of 13 amino acids. The DNA for the CDR3 is TGTGCCAGCGCCCTATGGGAGCGCAATGAGCAGTTCTTC. This sequence encodes CASALWERNEQFF.

The sample holds a few counts of this clonotype. The rearrangement uses TRBV29-1 and TRBJ2-5, with 8 bases identical to TRBD2. The trim removed 5 bases at V and 7 bases at J, leaving 18 bases unmatched. The CDR3 runs 16 residues. The germline gives CDR1 SQVTM, CDR2 ANQGSEA. This CDR3 reads CSVSGRRDREGGTQYF. CDR3 coding DNA: TGCAGCGTTTCAGGGAGAAGGGACCGGGAGGGGGGGACCCAGTACTTC.

On this clonotype: Given the absence of the conserved phenylalanine or tryptophan at the CDR3 end, a read error is likely. The DNA is left out, because the CDR3 cannot be placed on it with certainty; the CDR3 is given as TCRdb lists it. The chain employs TRBV11-2 and TRBJ1-1. Germline assignment: CDR1 SGHAT and CDR2 FQNNGV. The CDR3 contains 8 residues when both ends are counted. The CDR3 reads CASSLESR.

The chain combines TRBV5-1 with TRBJ2-2; D gene unclear. Trimming took off 4 bases at V and 9 bases at J, with 4 bases between the two ends. This CDR3 spans 10 amino acids. Per the germline V gene, CDR1 is SGHRS and CDR2 is YFSETQ. Written as DNA, the CDR3 is TGCGCCAGCAGCCGGTGGGAGCTGTTTTTT. Its translation: CASSRWELFF.

This clonotype has at least ten counts. This chain joins TRBV25-1 and TRBJ2-2; D tentatively reads TRBD1 or TRBD2 (5 bases each). V was pared by 8 bases and J by 3 bases, with 13 bases between. CDR1 and CDR2 from the germline V gene are MGHDK and SYGVNS. The CDR3 spans 14 residues. The chain's CDR3 is CASAGRGDTGELFF. The CDR3 DNA is TGTGCCAGCGCAGGCCGGGGCGACACCGGGGAGCTGTTTTTT.

This clonotype has only a few counts. A single base separates this from a much larger clone, so it may be a read error. J is TRBJ2-5 and V is TRBV5-6, with 7 bases lining up with TRBD2. The CDR3 is 14 amino acids. Germline loops: CDR1 SGHDT, CDR2 YYEEEE. J gave up 9 bases and V 4 bases, and 12 bases lay outside the gene matches. The CDR3 sequence is CASSPTAMGGAQYF. CDR3 DNA: TGTGCCAGCAGCCCGACAGCCATGGGGGGGGCCCAGTACTTC.

This clonotype was detected many times. This rearrangement joins TRBV12-3 or TRBV12-4 to TRBJ1-6; the D gene is possibly TRBD1 (5 bases). Trimming cost V 8 bases and J 6 bases, with 11 bases left between them. The CDR3 is 13 residues long. The DNA of the CDR3 is TGTGCCAGCCGAGACAGCATTAATTCACCCCTCCACTTT. It encodes CASRDSINSPLHF.

At least ten counts were recorded for this clonotype. The rearrangement joins TRBV12-3 or TRBV12-4 to TRBJ1-6, with 7 bases fitting TRBD1. This CDR3 spans 16 amino acids. With V trimmed by 3 bases and J by 9 bases, 11 bases remained unmatched. In nucleotides, the CDR3 is TGTGCCAGCAGTTTTGGAACAGGGGTGCTTTTTTCACCCCTCCACTTT. The encoded protein is CASSFGTGVLFSPLHF.

To note about this clonotype: This likely comes from a read error, as the CDR3 has no conserved phenylalanine or tryptophan at its end. V is TRBV28 and J is TRBJ1-5, with D possibly TRBD1 on 5 matching bases. In germline, CDR1 is MDHEN, CDR2 SYDVKM. V lost 5 bases and J lost 4, with 9 bases in between. This CDR3 comprises 13 residues. The CDR3 DNA reads as TGTGCCAGCAGTCGAACAGGAAATCAGCCCCAGCATCTT. Amino acid sequence: CASSRTGNQPQHL.

The CDR3, as DNA: TGCAGCGTTGACTACCCTAGATCACAAGAGACCCAGTACTTC. This gives the protein CSVDYPRSQETQYF. The genes are TRBV29-1 and TRBJ2-5; D is undetermined. The germline V and J ends were trimmed by 3 bases and 2 bases, with 13 bases remaining between them. CDR3 length: 14 residues. Germline assignment: CDR1 SQVTM and CDR2 ANQGSEA.

The chain recombines TRBV27 with TRBJ1-2; no reliable D call. Germline V CDR1 and CDR2: MNHEY, SMNVEV (reference sequence). This CDR3 region has 16 residues. V lost 3 bases and J 0 bases, leaving 14 bases between the germline ends. CDR3 in DNA: TGTGCCAGCAGTTTTGCTCCCACCCGCACTAACTATGGCTACACCTTC. It encodes CASSFAPTRTNYGYTF.